This T cell receptor beta chain comes out of a study of vaccination and CD4 T cells after COVID-19. Study at large: Diagnosis preceded the drawing of post-COVID samples by a median roughly 96 days (range 35 to 161). Overlapping peptides of the spike proteins of SARS-CoV-2, HCoV-NL63, HCoV-OC43 and HCoV-229E were used for cell stimulation.

Looked up from germline, CDR1 is MGHRA and CDR2 is YSYEKL. V shed 0 bases and J shed 8 bases, with 14 bases lying between them. The CDR3 consists of 16 residues. To note about this clonotype: The antigen remains undetermined.

This sample's treatment: roughly 10-day PBMC culture with coronavirus spike peptide pools or control peptides (ViraFEST assay). Study-wide points: There were relatively few convalescent patients studied, and there were no early post-infection timepoints.

Oncomine TCR Beta short-read sequencing was applied to DNA from cultured CD4+ T cells. A single record per CDR3 protein comes from TCRdb applying MiXCR to the PCR reads. The data contain roughly 14,000 distinct CDR3 sequences, just under 35% of them singletons. Sequencing was performed on cultured CD4+ T cells from blood. The clonotype originates from a human donor with COVID-19. This sequence joins TRBV4-1 and TRBJ1-6, with D possibly matching TRBD1 (5 bases). In nucleotides, the CDR3 is TGCGCCAGCAGCCAAGATTATGGGACGGGGGATTCACCCCTCCACTTT. Amino acids: CASSQDYGTGDSPLHF.